Reported below is one T cell receptor beta chain. Sequencing was performed with immunoSEQ multiplex PCR; in TCRdb, only in-frame clones are kept and a portion is missing. Counted here are about 2.3 million clones, 93% occurring once; the ten biggest clones make up under 0.45%. This sample stems from a study of shared clonotypes between healthy human individuals. Both subsets, CD45RA+ naive and CD45RA-negative memory, were split from the CD4+ cells. In germline, CDR1 is MGHRA, CDR2 YSYEKL. The CDR3 is 16 residues long. Trimming took 0 bases from V and 11 from J; bases not matched to a gene: 11. Input material: naive CD4+ T cells from PBMCs. As to subset: CD45RA+ positively selected. The rearrangement uses TRBV4-1 and TRBJ2-1; 9 bases are shared with TRBD2. The sequence was collected from a man younger than 35 in good health. Some clones in this sample may be carry-over from other donors' samples. The chain's CDR3 is CASSQDLRGRAPQQFF. The CDR3 bases are TGCGCCAGCAGCCAAGATCTTCGCGGGAGGGCCCCTCAGCAGTTCTTC.